A single sample gave rise to the 7 T cell receptor beta chains below, sequenced in a study of T cells after yellow fever vaccination. TCRdb re-called the 5' RACE reads through MiXCR, storing one row per CDR3 protein. The data contain 200,000 to 300,000 distinct CDR3 sequences, over 10% of them singletons. The sequenced sample was CD4+ T cells sorted from PBMCs, obtained 45 days after the yellow fever booster vaccination. The source of these receptors is a man aged 25 to 40 who received the YFV17D yellow fever vaccine.

The chain combines TRBV20-1 with TRBJ2-7, with TRBD1 identical over 7 bases. The V and J ends lost 0 bases and 5 bases, in that order; junction bases with no gene match: 10. CDR1 and CDR2 from the germline V gene are DFQATT and SNEGSKA (reference sequence). This CDR3 comprises 15 residues. DNA of the CDR3: TGCAGTGCTAGAGATATTCAGGGGGTGGCGAACGAGCAGTACTTC. Its translation is CSARDIQGVANEQYF.

This clonotype was observed a handful of times. V is TRBV7-2 and J is TRBJ1-1; D call uncertain. The CDR3 is 13 amino acids. Germline CDR1 SGHTA, CDR2 FQGNSA. V was pared by 2 bases and J by 1 base, with 5 bases between. CDR3 nucleotides: TGTGCCAGCAGCTTACAACAGAACACTGAAGCTTTCTTT. Translation: CASSLQQNTEAFF.

The genes are TRBV5-6 and TRBJ1-1, with a possible D match to TRBD1 (5 bases). This CDR3 has 13 residues. Trimming left V 3 bases short and J 11 bases short, with 17 bases between. Germline values: CDR1 SGHDT, CDR2 YYEEEE. CDR3 residues: CASSWDRHSGAFF. As DNA, the CDR3 is TGTGCCAGCAGCTGGGACCGTCACTCAGGGGCTTTCTTT.

CDR3 DNA sequence: TGCGCCAGCAGCTTGTGGGATACTACTAGCACAGATACGCAGTATTTT. It yields the protein CASSLWDTTSTDTQYF. The chain couples TRBV5-1 to TRBJ2-3; D ambiguous. Trimming pared 1 base from V and 0 bases from J, leaving 12 bases between. The CDR3 spans 16 residues. Germline CDR1 and CDR2: SGHRS and YFSETQ.

This clonotype has a count of ten or more. The chain joins TRBV29-1 to TRBJ2-7; 11 bases match TRBD2. Trimming cost V 4 bases and J 4 bases; bases outside gene matches: 3. The CDR3 covers 13 residues. Germline V gives CDR1 SQVTM, CDR2 ANQGSEA. CDR3 sequence reads: CSVVRLAGYEQYF. CDR3 in DNA: TGCAGCGTTGTGCGACTAGCGGGATACGAGCAGTACTTC.

This chain joins TRBV4-3 and TRBJ2-2; D is unclear. Germline-derived CDR1 and CDR2 are LGHNA and YSLEER. The CDR3 has 16 residues. V was cut by 1 base and J by 0 bases, with 9 bases left in between. This chain's CDR3 is CASSQALGANTGELFF. The CDR3 coding sequence is TGCGCCAGCAGCCAAGCGTTAGGAGCGAACACCGGGGAGCTGTTTTTT.

This clonotype appeared a few times. The chain combines TRBV7-2 with TRBJ2-3; D is perhaps TRBD1 or TRBD2 (6 bases each). The CDR3 sequence is 15 residues long. Germline CDR1 and CDR2: SGHTA and FQGNSA. Trimming removed 5 bases from V and 6 bases from J, with 18 bases in between. The CDR3, as DNA: TGTGCCAGCAGCCTAGGGGGTGTAGCGGCCGATACGCAGTATTTT. The encoded protein is CASSLGGVAADTQYF.